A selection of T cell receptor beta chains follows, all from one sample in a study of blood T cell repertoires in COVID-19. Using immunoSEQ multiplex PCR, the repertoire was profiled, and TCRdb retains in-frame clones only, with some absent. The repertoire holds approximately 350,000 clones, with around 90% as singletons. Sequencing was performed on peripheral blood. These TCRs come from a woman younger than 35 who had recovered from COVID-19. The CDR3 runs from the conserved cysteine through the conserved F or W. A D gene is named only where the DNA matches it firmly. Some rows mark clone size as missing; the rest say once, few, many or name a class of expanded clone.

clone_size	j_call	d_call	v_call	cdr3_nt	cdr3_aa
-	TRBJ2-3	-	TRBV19	TGTGCCAGTAGTATGTCGAGAAGCAGCACAGATACGCAGTATTTT	CASSMSRSSTDTQYF
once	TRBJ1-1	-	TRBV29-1	TGCAGCGTGGCCAAAATCACAGTGAACACTGAAGCTTTCTTT	CSVAKITVNTEAFF
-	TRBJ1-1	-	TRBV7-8	TGTGCCAGCAGCTTAAAGTCAGGTCAATCTTTCTTT	CASSLKSGQSFF
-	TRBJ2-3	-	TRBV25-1	TGTGCCAGCAGTGTGGGGGGTAAAAGCACAGATACGCAGTATTTT	CASSVGGKSTDTQYF
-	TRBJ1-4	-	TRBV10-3	TGTGCCATCAGGGGCCCAGGAGGCACTAATGAAAAACTGTTTTTT	CAIRGPGGTNEKLFF
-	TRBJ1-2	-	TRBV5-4	TGTGCCAGCAGCTGGGCGCGGGGGTTAGGAGGAGGCTACACCTTC	CASSWARGLGGGYTF
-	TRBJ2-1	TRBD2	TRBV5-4	TGTGCCAGCAGCCCAAGCTCCTGGCTAGCGGGCTCCTACAATGAGCAGTTCTTC	CASSPSSWLAGSYNEQFF
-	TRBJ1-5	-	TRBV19	TGTGCCAGTAGTATAGGTCTAGTCCAGCCCCAGCATTTT	CASSIGLVQPQHF
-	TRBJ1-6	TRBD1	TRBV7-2	TGTGCCAGCAGAGACCAGACAGGGCCTTATTCACCCCTCCACTTT	CASRDQTGPYSPLHF
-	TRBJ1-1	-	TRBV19	TGTGCCAGTAGTCGGCAGGGCCCACTGAACACTGAAGCTTTCTTT	CASSRQGPLNTEAFF
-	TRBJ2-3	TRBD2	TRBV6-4	TGTGCCAGCAGCGATCTGGCGGGAGGCGACGATACGCAGTATTTT	CASSDLAGGDDTQYF
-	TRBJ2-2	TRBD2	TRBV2	TGTGCCAGCAGCGCAGGACTAGCGGGAAGAGCCGGGGAGCTGTTTTTT	CASSAGLAGRAGELFF
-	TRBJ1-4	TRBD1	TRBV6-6	TGTGCCAGCAGCAATCCGGGACAGGGTGTAGCCTCCCTGTTTTTT	CASSNPGQGVASLFF
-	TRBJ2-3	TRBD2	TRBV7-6	TGTGCCAGCAGCCCTCTACGGACTAGCGGGCGGGGCAGGACAGATACGCAGTATTTT	CASSPLRTSGRGRTDTQYF
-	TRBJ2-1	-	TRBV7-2	TGTGCCAGCAGCTTAGAATACCGGCTCCAGGGTATCGGTGAGCAGTTCTTC	CASSLEYRLQGIGEQFF
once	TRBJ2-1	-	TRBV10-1	TGCGCCAGCATCGCACCTAACAGGGACAATGAGCAGTTCTTC	CASIAPNRDNEQFF
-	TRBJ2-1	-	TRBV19	TGTGCCAGTAGCCCCCCGAGCTCCTACAATGAGCAGTTCTTC	CASSPPSSYNEQFF
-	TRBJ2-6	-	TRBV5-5	TGTGCCAGCAGCTTTGGGGGGTCTGGGGCCAACGTCCTGACTTTC	CASSFGGSGANVLTF
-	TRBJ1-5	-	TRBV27	TGTGCCAGCAGTCAAGACAGGTTCGTGAGCAATCAGCCCCAGCATTTT	CASSQDRFVSNQPQHF
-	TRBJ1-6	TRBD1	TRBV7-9	TGTGCCAGCAGCCCCCCCCCTCGGGACAGAGCTTCACCCCTCCACTTT	CASSPPPRDRASPLHF
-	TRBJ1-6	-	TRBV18	TGTGCCAGCTCACCCCAGGGGCCCGTCAATTCACCCCTCCACTTT	CASSPQGPVNSPLHF
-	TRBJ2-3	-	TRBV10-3	TGTGCCATCAGTGAGAGGCCCCAGTCGCCTATTTACTTCAGGGCAGATACGCAGTATTTT	CAISERPQSPIYFRADTQYF
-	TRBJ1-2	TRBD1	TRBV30	TGTGCCCGCCAAGATGTCGGGACAGGGGGTTCTTGGGGCTACACCTTC	CARQDVGTGGSWGYTF
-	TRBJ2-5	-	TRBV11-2	TGTGCCAGCAGCTTAGATACGGGTCTGAGGGAGACCCAGTACTTC	CASSLDTGLRETQYF
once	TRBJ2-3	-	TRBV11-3	TGTGCCAGCAGCTTTAGGACAGCCAGCCGCACAGATACGCAGTATTTT	CASSFRTASRTDTQYF
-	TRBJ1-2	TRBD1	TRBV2	TGTGCCAGTGAGTGGACAGGGCGACAATATAACTATGGCTACACCTTC	CASEWTGRQYNYGYTF
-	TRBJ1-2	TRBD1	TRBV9	TGTGCCAGCAGCCTATCCGGGACAGGTGGGGACTATGGCTACACCTTC	CASSLSGTGGDYGYTF
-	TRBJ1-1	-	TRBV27	TGTGCCAGCAGTGCAGGGGCTAACACTGAAGCTTTCTTT	CASSAGANTEAFF
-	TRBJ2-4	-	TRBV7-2	TGTGCCAGCAGCAAAGCGGGCGAAGGGGCCAAAAACATTCAGTACTTC	CASSKAGEGAKNIQYF
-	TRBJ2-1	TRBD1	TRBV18	TGTGCCAGCTCACCTAACAGGGGGCAAAAGGCAATTGAGCAGTTCTTC	CASSPNRGQKAIEQFF
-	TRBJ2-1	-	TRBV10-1	TGCGCCAGCAGTGAGACCCCGGACTTGACCTACAATGAGCAGTTCTTC	CASSETPDLTYNEQFF
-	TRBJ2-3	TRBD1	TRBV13	TGTGCCAGCAGCCCAGGGGGCCCCGCGGATACGCAGTATTTT	CASSPGGPADTQYF
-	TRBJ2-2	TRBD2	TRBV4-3	TGCGCCAGCAGCCAAGATCAACTAGCGGGAAGTCCCACCGGGGAGCTGTTTTTT	CASSQDQLAGSPTGELFF
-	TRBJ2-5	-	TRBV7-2	TGTGCCAGCAGCTCTTGGGGACAAGTAAAGGAAGAGACCCAGTACTTC	CASSSWGQVKEETQYF
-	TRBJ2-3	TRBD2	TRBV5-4	TGTGCCAGCAGCTCGGATCCAGCGGGAGGACTCACAGATACGCAGTATTTT	CASSSDPAGGLTDTQYF
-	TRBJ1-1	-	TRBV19	TGTGCCAGTAGAGACAGGTCCACTGAAGCTTTCTTT	CASRDRSTEAFF
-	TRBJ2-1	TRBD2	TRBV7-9	TGTGCCAGCAGCCAACTAGCGGGGCCGTACAATGAGCAGTTCTTC	CASSQLAGPYNEQFF
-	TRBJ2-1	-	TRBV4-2	TGTGCCAGCAGCCAAGTAGGTGCTGGGGACTCGGCCTACAATGAGCAGTTCTTC	CASSQVGAGDSAYNEQFF
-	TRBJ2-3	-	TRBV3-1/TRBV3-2	TGTGCCAGCAGCCAAGACCGGTGGTCGGTAGTCCCAGATACGCAGTATTTT	CASSQDRWSVVPDTQYF
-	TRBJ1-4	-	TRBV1	TGCACCAGCAGCCAAAACATTTTGGAAAAACTGTTTTTT	CTSSQNILEKLFF
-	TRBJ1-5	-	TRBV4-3	TGCGCCAGCAGCCAAGATCGGGGTTTCGGTCAGCCCCAGCATTTT	CASSQDRGFGQPQHF
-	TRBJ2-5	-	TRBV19	TGTGCCAGTAGTGATACTAGAGAGACCCAGTACTTC	CASSDTRETQYF
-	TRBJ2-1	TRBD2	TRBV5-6	TGTGCCAGCAGCCCCGGGCGGACTAGCGGCAACAATGAGCAGTTCTTC	CASSPGRTSGNNEQFF
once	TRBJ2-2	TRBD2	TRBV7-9	TGTGCCAGCAGCTTAGTCCTAGCGGGAGGGACCGGGGAGCTGTTTTTT	CASSLVLAGGTGELFF
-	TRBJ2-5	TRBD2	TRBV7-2	TGTGCCAGCAGCTTGACTAGCGGTGTGCCCCAGTACTTC	CASSLTSGVPQYF
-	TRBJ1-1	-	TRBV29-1	TGCAGCGCAGAGACAGTGATGAACACTGAAGCTTTCTTT	CSAETVMNTEAFF
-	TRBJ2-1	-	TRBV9	TGTGCCAGCAGCGTAGGAGTGAGCTCCTACAATGAGCAGTTCTTC	CASSVGVSSYNEQFF
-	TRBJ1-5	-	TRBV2	TGTGCCAGCATCCTTCGGAGAGGGTTCAGTTTCAATCAGCCCCAGCATTTT	CASILRRGFSFNQPQHF